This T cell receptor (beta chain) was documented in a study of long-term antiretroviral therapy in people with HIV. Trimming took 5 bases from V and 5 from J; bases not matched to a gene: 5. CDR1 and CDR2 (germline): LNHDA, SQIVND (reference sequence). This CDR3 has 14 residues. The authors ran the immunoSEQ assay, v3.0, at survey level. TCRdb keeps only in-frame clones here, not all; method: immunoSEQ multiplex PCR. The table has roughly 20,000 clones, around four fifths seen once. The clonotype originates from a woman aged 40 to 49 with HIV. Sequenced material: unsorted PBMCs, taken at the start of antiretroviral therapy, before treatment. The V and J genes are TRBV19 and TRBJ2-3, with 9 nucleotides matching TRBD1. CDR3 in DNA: TGTGCCAGTAGTTCCGGACAGGGGATAGATACGCAGTATTTT. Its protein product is CASSSGQGIDTQYF.